These T cell receptor beta chains were read from a single sample in a study of shared clonotypes between healthy human individuals. TCRdb's table, derived via immunoSEQ multiplex PCR, lists solely in-frame clones and lacks some. Among 2,500,000 or so clones listed, approximately 94% were seen once. Sequencing was done on a sample of naive CD4+ T cells sorted from blood. The receptor set was obtained from a man younger than 35 in good health. Both conserved end residues are part of each CDR3. Fields, in order: CDR3 DNA, CDR3 protein, D gene, clone size, J gene, V gene. D genes are given only for firm matches. Size tells how often a clone was seen (once, few, many) or the class of an expanded clone, and some rows leave it out.

CDR3 DNA: TGTGCAAGTCGCTTAGTAGCCCCTCCCCCCTACAATGAGCAGTTCTTC; CDR3 protein: CASRLVAPPPYNEQFF; D gene: .; clone size: .; J gene: TRBJ2-1; V gene: TRBV12-2
CDR3 DNA: TGTGCCAGCAGTGCGGGGGGGGCGAGAACCGGGGAGCTGTTTTTT; CDR3 protein: CASSAGGARTGELFF; D gene: TRBD2; clone size: .; J gene: TRBJ2-2; V gene: TRBV6-1
CDR3 DNA: TGTGCCAGCAGCCAAGATCGGGGACTAGCGGGGGGGCTAGGCACAGATACGCAGTATTTT; CDR3 protein: CASSQDRGLAGGLGTDTQYF; D gene: TRBD2; clone size: .; J gene: TRBJ2-3; V gene: TRBV4-2
CDR3 DNA: TGTGCCAGCACCACAGGGGGCCAATATGGCTACACCTTC; CDR3 protein: CASTTGGQYGYTF; D gene: TRBD1; clone size: .; J gene: TRBJ1-2; V gene: TRBV6-5
CDR3 DNA: TGCGCCAGCAGCCTCACCACAGGGGGCGGTAATTCACCCCTCCACTTT; CDR3 protein: CASSLTTGGGNSPLHF; D gene: TRBD1; clone size: few; J gene: TRBJ1-6; V gene: TRBV4-1
CDR3 DNA: TGTGCCAGCAGTTTAAGGACAGGGGGTCTAGAGCAGTACTTC; CDR3 protein: CASSLRTGGLEQYF; D gene: TRBD1; clone size: .; J gene: TRBJ2-7; V gene: TRBV28
CDR3 DNA: TGTGCCAGCAGTTACGGGACAGCGGCCAATAATTCACCCCTCCACTTT; CDR3 protein: CASSYGTAANNSPLHF; D gene: TRBD1; clone size: .; J gene: TRBJ1-6; V gene: TRBV6-5
CDR3 DNA: TGTGCCAGCAGCTTGATCGTCAATGAGCAGTTCTTC; CDR3 protein: CASSLIVNEQFF; D gene: .; clone size: .; J gene: TRBJ2-1; V gene: TRBV5-4
CDR3 DNA: TGTGCCAGCAGTTCACTCCAGGGGGCTCGGAACGAGCAGTACTTC; CDR3 protein: CASSSLQGARNEQYF; D gene: TRBD1; clone size: .; J gene: TRBJ2-7; V gene: TRBV7-9
CDR3 DNA: TGTGCCAGCAGCTTACAGGGGAACGACTATGGCTACACCTTC; CDR3 protein: CASSLQGNDYGYTF; D gene: .; clone size: .; J gene: TRBJ1-2; V gene: TRBV7-9
CDR3 DNA: TGTGCCACCAGCAGTCGACAGGGAACAGGACAGCCCCAGCATTTT; CDR3 protein: CATSSRQGTGQPQHF; D gene: TRBD1; clone size: few; J gene: TRBJ1-5; V gene: TRBV15
CDR3 DNA: TGTGCTAGTGGTTTGGGCAAGAACACTGAAGCTTTCTTT; CDR3 protein: CASGLGKNTEAFF; D gene: .; clone size: .; J gene: TRBJ1-1; V gene: TRBV12-5
CDR3 DNA: TGTGCCAGCAGCTTGTGGGACAGGGGGGTCACCGGGGAGCTGTTTTTT; CDR3 protein: CASSLWDRGVTGELFF; D gene: TRBD1; clone size: .; J gene: TRBJ2-2; V gene: TRBV5-6
CDR3 DNA: TGTGCCAGCTCACCGCCGGGACAGCTCAATCAGCCCCAGCATTTT; CDR3 protein: CASSPPGQLNQPQHF; D gene: TRBD1; clone size: .; J gene: TRBJ1-5; V gene: TRBV18
CDR3 DNA: TGCGCCAGCAGTCTGGGCGACAGGGGGATCCAAGAGACCCAGTACTTC; CDR3 protein: CASSLGDRGIQETQYF; D gene: TRBD1; clone size: .; J gene: TRBJ2-5; V gene: TRBV10-1
CDR3 DNA: TGTGCCAGCAGCTCCAAGAGACAGGGTGGGACTGAAGCTTTCTTT; CDR3 protein: CASSSKRQGGTEAFF; D gene: TRBD1; clone size: .; J gene: TRBJ1-1; V gene: TRBV7-9
CDR3 DNA: TGTGCTAGTGGTTCGGGGACGCGGACCGGGGAGCTGTTTTTT; CDR3 protein: CASGSGTRTGELFF; D gene: .; clone size: .; J gene: TRBJ2-2; V gene: TRBV12-5
CDR3 DNA: TGTGCCAGCAGCCTAAACCGACTAGCGGGGGGTTCTAATGAGCAGTTCTTC; CDR3 protein: CASSLNRLAGGSNEQFF; D gene: TRBD2; clone size: .; J gene: TRBJ2-1; V gene: TRBV7-6
CDR3 DNA: TGTGCCAGCGGTACAGGTACCGACACTGAAGCTTTCTTT; CDR3 protein: CASGTGTDTEAFF; D gene: .; clone size: .; J gene: TRBJ1-1; V gene: TRBV6-1
CDR3 DNA: TGTGCCAGCAGACACAACCCGACTAGCGGGAAGAGTACCGGGGAGCTGTTTTTT; CDR3 protein: CASRHNPTSGKSTGELFF; D gene: TRBD2; clone size: .; J gene: TRBJ2-2; V gene: TRBV2
CDR3 DNA: TGTGCCAGCTCACCTGGTGTCCAAGAGACCCAGTACTTC; CDR3 protein: CASSPGVQETQYF; D gene: .; clone size: .; J gene: TRBJ2-5; V gene: TRBV18
CDR3 DNA: TGTGCCAGCAGCTTAGATGTTGGCGAGCAGTACTTC; CDR3 protein: CASSLDVGEQYF; D gene: .; clone size: .; J gene: TRBJ2-7; V gene: TRBV11-3
CDR3 DNA: TGTGCCAGCAGCCGCGACAGGGGGACCTATGGCTACACCTTC; CDR3 protein: CASSRDRGTYGYTF; D gene: TRBD1; clone size: .; J gene: TRBJ1-2; V gene: TRBV7-9
CDR3 DNA: TGTGCCAGCAGCTTTAGACAGGGGGGCAATCAGCCCCAGCATTTT; CDR3 protein: CASSFRQGGNQPQHF; D gene: TRBD1; clone size: .; J gene: TRBJ1-5; V gene: TRBV7-2
CDR3 DNA: TGTGCCAGTAGTTCTCTCGGGACAGGAAATGAAAAACTGTTTTTT; CDR3 protein: CASSSLGTGNEKLFF; D gene: TRBD1; clone size: .; J gene: TRBJ1-4; V gene: TRBV19
CDR3 DNA: TGTGCCAGCAGCTTTAGACTAGCGGGAGGGAGAACAGATACGCAGTATTTT; CDR3 protein: CASSFRLAGGRTDTQYF; D gene: TRBD2; clone size: .; J gene: TRBJ2-3; V gene: TRBV7-2
CDR3 DNA: TGTGCCAGCACCTACTACCTGACAGGGCGAACAGATACGCAGTATTTT; CDR3 protein: CASTYYLTGRTDTQYF; D gene: TRBD1; clone size: .; J gene: TRBJ2-3; V gene: TRBV7-9
CDR3 DNA: TGTGCCAGCAGTGCGTATTATGGCTACACCTTC; CDR3 protein: CASSAYYGYTF; D gene: .; clone size: .; J gene: TRBJ1-2; V gene: TRBV6-1
CDR3 DNA: TGTGCCAGCAGCGTAGAGATAGCGGGAGGGCCACAGACCCAGTACTTC; CDR3 protein: CASSVEIAGGPQTQYF; D gene: TRBD2; clone size: .; J gene: TRBJ2-5; V gene: TRBV9
CDR3 DNA: TGTGCCAGCAGCCCCACGGAGTATGGCTACACCTTC; CDR3 protein: CASSPTEYGYTF; D gene: .; clone size: .; J gene: TRBJ1-2; V gene: TRBV6-1
CDR3 DNA: TGTGCCAGCAACCGGGGGGGTAGGATGGAAGAGACCCAGTACTTC; CDR3 protein: CASNRGGRMEETQYF; D gene: TRBD2; clone size: .; J gene: TRBJ2-5; V gene: TRBV6-1
CDR3 DNA: TGTGCCAGCAGGGATACAGGGGAAGGACAGCCCCAGCATTTT; CDR3 protein: CASRDTGEGQPQHF; D gene: TRBD1; clone size: .; J gene: TRBJ1-5; V gene: TRBV6-1
CDR3 DNA: TGTGCTAGTGGCATAAACGGGGCCTCCTACGAGCAGTACTTC; CDR3 protein: CASGINGASYEQYF; D gene: .; clone size: .; J gene: TRBJ2-7; V gene: TRBV12-5
CDR3 DNA: TGTGCCAGTAGTGGAACATTAGCGGGAGGGATAGAGACCCAGTACTTC; CDR3 protein: CASSGTLAGGIETQYF; D gene: TRBD2; clone size: .; J gene: TRBJ2-5; V gene: TRBV19
CDR3 DNA: TGCGCCAGCAGCTCAGAACATAATTCACCCCTCCACTTT; CDR3 protein: CASSSEHNSPLHF; D gene: .; clone size: .; J gene: TRBJ1-6; V gene: TRBV5-1
CDR3 DNA: TGTGCCAGCACCCAGGACTTCCGCTCTGGAAACACCATATATTTT; CDR3 protein: CASTQDFRSGNTIYF; D gene: .; clone size: .; J gene: TRBJ1-3; V gene: TRBV21-1
CDR3 DNA: TGTGCCAGCCAAAATCCGGGAAACTATGGCTACACCTTC; CDR3 protein: CASQNPGNYGYTF; D gene: .; clone size: .; J gene: TRBJ1-2; V gene: TRBV28
CDR3 DNA: TGTGCCAGCAGCCCCTCGGGAGGGAAGGGGTACGAGCAGTACTTC; CDR3 protein: CASSPSGGKGYEQYF; D gene: TRBD2; clone size: .; J gene: TRBJ2-7; V gene: TRBV7-9
CDR3 DNA: TGTGCCAGCAATTCAAAGGGAAGAGAGCAGTTCTTC; CDR3 protein: CASNSKGREQFF; D gene: .; clone size: .; J gene: TRBJ2-1; V gene: TRBV28
CDR3 DNA: TGTGCCATCAGGCCAGGGGGACAAGAGACCCAGTACTTC; CDR3 protein: CAIRPGGQETQYF; D gene: TRBD1; clone size: .; J gene: TRBJ2-5; V gene: TRBV10-3
CDR3 DNA: TGCGCCAGCAGCCTACTAGCGGGTGGCACAGATACGCAGTATTTT; CDR3 protein: CASSLLAGGTDTQYF; D gene: TRBD2; clone size: .; J gene: TRBJ2-3; V gene: TRBV5-1
CDR3 DNA: TGTGCCAGCAGCCCGCGGTCGCAGGTGCCTAATTCACCCCTCCACTTT; CDR3 protein: CASSPRSQVPNSPLHF; D gene: .; clone size: .; J gene: TRBJ1-6; V gene: TRBV5-4
CDR3 DNA: TGTGCCAGCAGCTTAGATCGAGGAAAGAACACTGAAGCTTTCTTT; CDR3 protein: CASSLDRGKNTEAFF; D gene: .; clone size: .; J gene: TRBJ1-1; V gene: TRBV4-2
CDR3 DNA: TGTGCCAGCTCACCACAAGAGGGCCCCCTAATCTACGAGCAGTACTTC; CDR3 protein: CASSPQEGPLIYEQYF; D gene: .; clone size: .; J gene: TRBJ2-7; V gene: TRBV18
CDR3 DNA: TGTGCCAGCAGCGTAGGGGCCCTTGGGCTTACAGATACGCAGTATTTT; CDR3 protein: CASSVGALGLTDTQYF; D gene: .; clone size: .; J gene: TRBJ2-3; V gene: TRBV9
CDR3 DNA: TGCGCCAGCCTGCAGGGTACCAGCGCACAAGAGACCCAGTACTTC; CDR3 protein: CASLQGTSAQETQYF; D gene: .; clone size: .; J gene: TRBJ2-5; V gene: TRBV5-1
CDR3 DNA: TGTGCCATCAGGGGGACTAGCGACCACGAGCAGTACTTC; CDR3 protein: CAIRGTSDHEQYF; D gene: TRBD2; clone size: .; J gene: TRBJ2-7; V gene: TRBV10-3
CDR3 DNA: TGTGCTAGTGGTTTGTCGACAACTAGCGGCGGCTACGAGCAGTACTTC; CDR3 protein: CASGLSTTSGGYEQYF; D gene: TRBD2; clone size: .; J gene: TRBJ2-7; V gene: TRBV12-5
CDR3 DNA: TGTGCCAGCAGCCGAGCCGGATACTCCTACAATGAGCAGTTCTTC; CDR3 protein: CASSRAGYSYNEQFF; D gene: .; clone size: .; J gene: TRBJ2-1; V gene: TRBV9
CDR3 DNA: TGTGCCTGGAGGGAAGGGACGAAAACGGGGCAGTACTTC; CDR3 protein: CAWREGTKTGQYF; D gene: .; clone size: .; J gene: TRBJ2-7; V gene: TRBV30
CDR3 DNA: TGTGCCAGTGAGGGACAGTGTAATCAGCCCCAGCATTTT; CDR3 protein: CASEGQCNQPQHF; D gene: TRBD1; clone size: few; J gene: TRBJ1-5; V gene: TRBV27
CDR3 DNA: TGCAGCGCCCAGGGGGGCTACGAGCAGTACTTC; CDR3 protein: CSAQGGYEQYF; D gene: .; clone size: .; J gene: TRBJ2-7; V gene: TRBV29-1
CDR3 DNA: TGTGCCATCGGAGTACAGGGTACGAACACCGGGGAGCTGTTTTTT; CDR3 protein: CAIGVQGTNTGELFF; D gene: .; clone size: .; J gene: TRBJ2-2; V gene: TRBV10-3
CDR3 DNA: TGTGCCAGTGGACAGGGGGCCGGCTATGGCTACACCTTC; CDR3 protein: CASGQGAGYGYTF; D gene: TRBD1; clone size: .; J gene: TRBJ1-2; V gene: TRBV6-6
CDR3 DNA: TGTGCCAGCAGCCGGGACTTCGACCCCAATCAGCCCCAGCATTTT; CDR3 protein: CASSRDFDPNQPQHF; D gene: .; clone size: .; J gene: TRBJ1-5; V gene: TRBV11-2
CDR3 DNA: TGTGCCAGCAGCTTCCCGAGGGGCGGGGAGTATCCATCTGGGGCCAACGTCCTGACTTTC; CDR3 protein: CASSFPRGGEYPSGANVLTF; D gene: .; clone size: .; J gene: TRBJ2-6; V gene: TRBV12-1
CDR3 DNA: TGTGCCAGCAGTACCCCAGCGGGGTCCACCGGGGAGCTGTTTTTT; CDR3 protein: CASSTPAGSTGELFF; D gene: TRBD2; clone size: .; J gene: TRBJ2-2; V gene: TRBV6-5
CDR3 DNA: TGCGCCAGCAGATTGACCCAGGGTGGCTCCTATAATTCACCCCTCCACTTT; CDR3 protein: CASRLTQGGSYNSPLHF; D gene: .; clone size: .; J gene: TRBJ1-6; V gene: TRBV5-1